This is a list of T cell receptor beta chains from one sample in a study of blood T cell repertoires in COVID-19. Produced via immunoSEQ multiplex PCR; TCRdb's table is partial and in-frame only. The repertoire has about 210,000 clones, roughly 82% of them found once; the top ten carry about an eighth. The sequencing input was peripheral blood. These receptors came from a middle-aged woman with acute or convalescent COVID-19. CDR3s include the opening cysteine and the closing phenylalanine or tryptophan. The D gene is left open where the match is weak. For some rows the clone size is stated as once, few or many, or as a class when expanded; others skip it.

V	D	J	size	DNA	CDR3
TRBV2	TRBD2	TRBJ2-3	-	TGTGCCAGCACCACTAGGAGCGGGGGCACAGATACGCAGTATTTT	CASTTRSGGTDTQYF
TRBV4-3	-	TRBJ2-3	-	TGCGCCAGCAGCCAAGATCTAGGGGGTACAGATACGCAGTATTTT	CASSQDLGGTDTQYF
TRBV5-1	TRBD2	TRBJ2-1	once	TGCGCCAGCAGCTTGGGGTCTCTGGCGGGGGGGACCAATGAGCAGTTCTTC	CASSLGSLAGGTNEQFF
TRBV3-1/TRBV3-2	TRBD1	TRBJ1-1	-	TGTGCCAGCAGCCCAAATACAGGGGTCGTCGGCACTGAAGCTTTCTTT	CASSPNTGVVGTEAFF
TRBV10-3	TRBD2	TRBJ2-5	-	TGTGCCATCAGCCGGGGGGGTGAACAAGAGACCCAGTACTTC	CAISRGGEQETQYF
TRBV6-5	-	TRBJ2-7	-	TGTGCCAGCCGAGTCGACAGGATCTCCTACGAGCAGTACTTC	CASRVDRISYEQYF
TRBV27	TRBD2	TRBJ2-1	-	TGTGCCAGCAGTTTCTCCGGGACTAGCGGATACAATGAGCAGTTCTTC	CASSFSGTSGYNEQFF
TRBV3-1/TRBV3-2	-	TRBJ1-2	-	TGTGCCAGCAGACAGGGACGAGGCTACACCTTC	CASRQGRGYTF
TRBV24-1	TRBD2	TRBJ2-2	-	TGTGCCACCCATAAGGGACTAGGTATCACCGGGGAGCTGTTTTTT	CATHKGLGITGELFF
TRBV11-3	TRBD2	TRBJ2-1	-	TGTGCCAGCAGCTTAGGGCTAGCGGGGGGTAAGCAGTTCTTC	CASSLGLAGGKQFF
TRBV29-1	TRBD2	TRBJ2-2	-	TGCAGCGCAGGAAGGCTAGCGGGGGGTACCGGGGAGCTGTTTTTT	CSAGRLAGGTGELFF
TRBV29-1	-	TRBJ2-1	few	TGCAGCGTTGGGACGGAGGGCTACAATGAGCAGTTCTTC	CSVGTEGYNEQFF
TRBV19	-	TRBJ2-1	-	TGTGCCAGTACCGGGCAGGGGGGTTACAATGAGCAGTTCTTC	CASTGQGGYNEQFF
TRBV6-6	-	TRBJ2-7	-	TGTGCCAGCAGTTACTCGACAGGTGCCTACGAGCAGTACTTC	CASSYSTGAYEQYF
TRBV6-1	-	TRBJ2-3	-	TGTGCCAGCAGTGAAAGGCGCAGGGGTGGCACAGATACGCAGTATTTT	CASSERRRGGTDTQYF
TRBV3-1/TRBV3-2	-	TRBJ1-3	-	TGTGCCAGCAGCACAGACGGCACCATATATTTT	CASSTDGTIYF
TRBV27	TRBD1	TRBJ2-7	-	TGTGCCAGCAGTTTAAAGGGACAGGGTGGAGAGCAGTACTTC	CASSLKGQGGEQYF
TRBV3-1/TRBV3-2	TRBD1	TRBJ2-2	-	TGTGCCAGCAGCCCAGGGGACAGTCTAAATCTGTTTTTT	CASSPGDSLNLFF
TRBV12-5	TRBD1	TRBJ2-1	-	TGTGCTAGTGGGGACAGGGGGGGCAATGAGCAGTTCTTC	CASGDRGGNEQFF
TRBV7-3	-	TRBJ2-1	-	TGTGCCAGCAGCCCCAGGGAGGAGGGTGAGCAGTTCTTC	CASSPREEGEQFF
TRBV3-1/TRBV3-2	TRBD1	TRBJ1-1	-	TGTGCCAGCAGCCAAAGTAAAATCCCAAGGGGGCGGAGGACTGAAGCTTTCTTT	CASSQSKIPRGRRTEAFF
TRBV14	-	TRBJ1-2	-	TGTGCCAGCAGCCAAGACTCCAGGGCCTATGGCTACACCTTC	CASSQDSRAYGYTF
TRBV14	-	TRBJ2-1	-	TGTGCCAGCAGCCTTAAAACCGGGCAGGGGCGCTTCAACGAGCAGTTCTTC	CASSLKTGQGRFNEQFF
TRBV29-1	-	TRBJ1-3	-	TGCAGCGTTGAAACAGTCTCTGGAAACACCATATATTTT	CSVETVSGNTIYF
TRBV7-6	TRBD1	TRBJ2-6	-	TGTGCCAGCAGCTTTAGAGGACAGGGAAACTCTGGGGCCAACGTCCTGACTTTC	CASSFRGQGNSGANVLTF